This T cell receptor beta chain derives from a study of shared T cell receptors in the human thymus (dated by TCRdb to the early 2020s). Some background on the complete study: The study investigated the way shared, self-reactive T-cell receptor alpha chains are produced in the human thymus.

The CDR3 numbers 16 residues from cysteine through phenylalanine. Solely the CDR3 DNA is kept, with 48 bases framed from the first base. Germline trimming amounts to 5 bases on V and 4 bases on J, with 10 as the count of junction bases outside the gene matches. CDR1 and CDR2, looked up from the germline V gene (reference sequence), are LNHNV and YYDKDF. With regard to this clone: Its binding antigen is unknown. Per-nucleotide qualities are absent, and no much larger clonotype sits a single base away.

Receptor libraries were prepared by the immunoSEQ multiplex PCR assay. TCRdb's version of the immuneACCESS table is confined to in-frame rearrangements and falls short of the full clone set. An unresolved V gene accounts for under half of the shortfall where checked; the remainder is of unknown origin. The table for this sample lists 500,000 to 850,000 clones; 70% to 90% of them were counted only once. Clones ranked in the top ten supply more than 0.009% of the sample. These data also featured in a second study, about human thymus T cells. Reported in the second study: Immunologically healthy infants undergoing open corrective cardiac surgery for congenital heart defects in Finland were used as donors. Thymus tissue was obtained as surgical resects removed during corrective cardiac surgery. V and J gene segment usage appeared biased in both thymic and peripheral blood repertoires. The related research reported highly overlapping thymic TCR repertoires among unrelated individuals. The study used fewer than ten infant thymus samples plus four related peripheral blood samples to characterize TCR alpha and beta repertoires. Donor ages ranged from about 7 to 244 days, and the cohort comprised about six male and a couple of female infants. After being mechanically released from the tissue, thymocytes were kept at -70 degrees C in pellets of about 9-32 million cells. Genomic DNA was extracted from frozen cell pellets with a QIAsymphony instrument. Using the immunoSEQ multiplex PCR assay, the TCRB and TCRAD loci were amplified from a standardized quantity of quality-controlled genomic DNA. The amplicons spanned the V(D)J region and were long enough to cover the CDR3 and allow V and J genes to be identified. The commercial immunoSEQ service was used to sequence amplicons on an Illumina platform. Primer bias and sequencing errors were corrected as previously described, and TCRAD and TCRB definitions were based on the IMGT database. immunoSEQ Analyzer 3.0 and VDJTools were used for repertoire analysis, which covered basic statistics, V/J segment usage, diversity estimates, rarefaction and pairwise overlap. Diversity was estimated using the Chao1, ChaoE, Efron-Thisted, Shannon and inverse Simpson indices, and was also estimated on datasets down-sampled to the size of the smallest sample. For repertoire overlap, CDR3 nucleotide sequence, V gene and J gene had to match strictly, and clustering was done by Jaccard-based multidimensional scaling. Thymus samples yielded on average roughly 840,000 unique TCRB clonotypes, compared with 70,000 to 85,000 from blood samples.

The sample was thymocytes. Here the chain combines TRBV15 and TRBJ2-2; the central 7 bases match TRBD1. This sequence originates from a boy younger than two with a congenital heart defect. Donor details come from another sample of the same person, matched by shared clones. The DNA sequence reads TGTGCCACCAGCCCAACCAGACAGGGATTCACCGGGGAGCTGTTTTTT. Its protein product is CATSPTRQGFTGELFF. The reference TRBV15 and TRBJ2-2 proteins fill in what lies around the CDR3, so the full variable domain reads DAMVIQNPRYQVTQFGKPVTLSCSQTLNHNVMYWYQQKSSQAPKLLFHYYDKDFNNEADTPDNFQSRRPNTSFCFLDIRSPGLGDTAMYLCATSPTRQGFTGELFFGEGSRLTVL.